The 28 T cell receptor beta chains reported below all come from one sample, sequenced in a study of OX40 agonist ivuxolimab in advanced cancers. Some clones are missing from TCRdb's copy, which holds only in-frame ones; the method was immunoSEQ multiplex PCR. Among under 80,000 clones, roughly 90% were seen once, and the ten largest hold around 0.95%. This specimen was CD4+ or CD8+ T cells sorted from blood, taken in a trial of the OX40 agonist ivuxolimab. These receptors originate from an adult with an advanced solid tumor such as melanoma, head and neck, liver or kidney cancer.

The chain carries TRBV7-9 and TRBJ1-2, with D hard to call. The CDR3 is made up of 13 amino acids. Germline V CDR1 and CDR2: SEHNR, FQNEAQ (reference sequence). V lost 5 bases and J 8 bases, leaving 15 bases between the germline ends. The CDR3 protein is CASSQTIKSGYTF. The CDR3 DNA is TGTGCCAGCAGCCAGACAATAAAGAGCGGCTACACCTTC.

The chain couples TRBV2 to TRBJ2-1; 8 positions match TRBD1. With V trimmed by 7 bases and J by 0 bases, 5 bases remained unmatched. Germline V gene data show CDR1 as SNHLY and CDR2 as FYNNEI. CDR3 length: 15 residues. CDR3 sequence (DNA): TGTGCCAGCACTGGGACAGGAGGCTCCTACAATGAGCAGTTCTTC. Translating gives CASTGTGGSYNEQFF.

The rearrangement uses TRBV9 and TRBJ2-1; 11 nucleotides agree with TRBD2. Germline V lookup: CDR1 SGDLS, CDR2 YYNGEE. The trim removed 1 base at V and 4 bases at J, leaving 4 bases unmatched. This CDR3 region has 16 residues. CDR3 sequence reads: CASSVLGLADYNEQFF. In DNA form, the CDR3 reads TGTGCCAGCAGCGTACTGGGACTAGCGGATTACAATGAGCAGTTCTTC.

The genes are TRBV25-1 and TRBJ1-4; TRBD1 is a possible D gene (5 bases). In germline, CDR1 is MGHDK, CDR2 SYGVNS. This CDR3 contains 15 residues. V lost 4 bases to trimming and J lost 0 bases, with 9 bases between them. CDR3 in DNA: TGTGCCAGCAGTGTTCCGGGACCAACTAATGAAAAACTGTTTTTT. It yields the protein CASSVPGPTNEKLFF.

The V and J genes are TRBV7-9 and TRBJ2-1; no reliable D call. The CDR3 totals 15 residues. CDR1 SEHNR and CDR2 FQNEAQ come from the germline V gene (reference sequence). Trimming took 1 base from V and 6 from J, leaving 13 bases between them. In DNA form, the CDR3 reads TGTGCCAGCAGCTTAGGCGCGGCCTCGGGCAATGAGCAGTTCTTC. Its protein is CASSLGAASGNEQFF.

J is TRBJ2-2 and V is TRBV27, with TRBD2 identical over 9 bases. Germline-derived CDR1 and CDR2 are MNHEY and SMNVEV (reference sequence). This CDR3 region has 18 residues. With 2 bases clipped from V and 1 base from J, the junction kept 8 bases outside the gene matches. The CDR3 DNA sequence: TGTGCCAGCAGTTTAATGAGACTAGCGGTGAAGAACACCGGGGAGCTGTTTTTT. Encoded protein: CASSLMRLAVKNTGELFF.

The rearrangement links TRBV11-2 to TRBJ1-2; possibly TRBD1 for D (5 bases). The CDR3 sequence is 14 residues long. V gave up 8 bases and J gave up 4 bases, with 17 bases separating them. Germline assignment: CDR1 SGHAT and CDR2 FQNNGV. CDR3 amino acids: CASGSLGGTYGYTF. The CDR3 DNA reads as TGTGCCAGCGGAAGCCTGGGGGGAACCTATGGCTACACCTTC.

As for this clone: The sample carries other DNA sequences with the same CDR3. This chain joins TRBV18 and TRBJ2-6; D ambiguous. The V gene lost 3 bases and the J gene lost 2 bases, with 8 bases spanning the gap. Germline V lookup: CDR1 KGHSH, CDR2 LQKENI. There are 15 residues in the CDR3. CDR3 in amino acids: CASSPPGPGANVLTF. CDR3 DNA: TGTGCCAGCTCACCTCCGGGTCCTGGGGCCAACGTCCTGACTTTC.

The chain recombines TRBV5-1 with TRBJ1-2; no definite D call. The CDR3 consists of 13 residues. Trimming removed 5 bases from V and 4 bases from J, with 12 bases in between. Germline V gene lookup returns CDR1 SGHRS and CDR2 YFSETQ. In DNA, the CDR3 is TGCGCCAGCAGTTATGAGGGAAGCTATGGCTACACCTTC. Translation gives CASSYEGSYGYTF. The whole variable domain, remainder taken from reference TRBV5-1 and TRBJ1-2, is KAGVTQTPRYLIKTRGQQVTLSCSPISGHRSVSWYQQTPGQGLQFLFEYFSETQRNKGNFPGRFSGRQFSNSRSEMNVSTLELGDSALYLCASSYEGSYGYTFGSGTRLTVV.

The chain uses TRBV9 and TRBJ2-5; possibly TRBD2 for D (5 bases). CDR3 length: 13 residues. The V end was cut by 0 bases, the J end by 2 bases, with 5 bases between. Germline CDR1 and CDR2: SGDLS and YYNGEE. In DNA, the CDR3 is TGTGCCAGCAGCGTAGCGGGACAAGAGACCCAGTACTTC. It specifies CASSVAGQETQYF.

The chain carries TRBV6-5 and TRBJ1-1, with D perhaps TRBD1 (6 bases). Germline V gene sequence: CDR1 MNHEY, CDR2 SVGAGI. The CDR3 spans 14 residues. Trimming removed 0 bases from V and 8 bases from J, with 13 bases in between. CDR3 protein: CASSYSGRGKEAFF. CDR3 nucleotides: TGTGCCAGCAGTTACTCCGGGAGGGGGAAGGAAGCTTTCTTT.

The chain combines TRBV5-4 with TRBJ2-1; D is uncertain. The CDR3 is made up of 16 amino acids. Deletions cut 1 base from V and 4 bases from J, with 15 bases between. Germline-derived CDR1 and CDR2 are SGHNT and YYREEE (reference sequence). For the CDR3, the DNA is TGTGCCAGCAGCTTGTACTCCTTGGAATTTTACAATGAGCAGTTCTTC. Protein product: CASSLYSLEFYNEQFF.

This clone occurred a few times. The chain uses TRBV28 and TRBJ1-1; D unclear. Germline assignment: CDR1 MDHEN and CDR2 SYDVKM. The germline V and J ends were trimmed by 3 bases and 1 base, with 6 bases remaining between them. The CDR3 totals 13 residues. As DNA, the CDR3 is TGTGCCAGCAGTTTCCGGGGGAACACTGAAGCTTTCTTT. Protein sequence: CASSFRGNTEAFF.

The rearrangement joins TRBV4-2 to TRBJ2-6, with 8 bases matching TRBD2. Trimming cost V 0 bases and J 2 bases; bases outside gene matches: 6. This CDR3 comprises 18 residues. Germline-derived CDR1 and CDR2 are LGHNA and YNFKEQ. Written as DNA, the CDR3 is TGTGCCAGCAGCCAAGAGAATAGCGGGATCCCTGGGGCCAACGTCCTGACTTTC. This encodes CASSQENSGIPGANVLTF.

This clone has a handful of counts. The chain couples TRBV19 to TRBJ2-3; 10 positions agree with TRBD1. Germline V CDR1 and CDR2: LNHDA, SQIVND (reference sequence). The V and J ends lost 6 bases and 4 bases, in that order; junction bases with no gene match: 4. This CDR3 contains 14 residues. CDR3 region: CASRADRGSDTQYF. As DNA, the CDR3 is TGTGCCAGTAGGGCGGACAGGGGGTCAGATACGCAGTATTTT. Full variable domain (outside the CDR3, taken from reference TRBV19 and TRBJ2-3): DGGITQSPKYLFRKEGQNVTLSCEQNLNHDAMYWYRQDPGQGLRLIYYSQIVNDFQKGDIAEGYSVSREKKESFPLTVTSAQKNPTAFYLCASRADRGSDTQYFGPGTRLTVL.

The chain carries TRBV5-1 and TRBJ2-5, with 13 bases lining up with TRBD2. CDR1 and CDR2 from the germline V gene are SGHRS and YFSETQ. Trimming took 2 bases from V and 1 from J; bases not matched to a gene: 5. The CDR3 length is 17 residues. The CDR3 bases are TGCGCCAGCAGCTTACCCTGGACTAGCGGGAGCCAAGAGACCCAGTACTTC. It encodes CASSLPWTSGSQETQYF.

J is TRBJ1-6 and V is TRBV6-6, with 12 positions matching TRBD1. The CDR3 runs to 16 residues. Per the germline V gene, CDR1 is MNHNY and CDR2 is SVGAGI (reference sequence). V trimming: 0 bases; J trimming: 9 bases; junction bases outside the gene matches: 3. The CDR3 protein is CASSYSGQGAISPLHF. The CDR3, as DNA: TGTGCCAGCAGTTACTCGGGACAGGGGGCAATTTCACCCCTCCACTTT.

The gene calls are TRBV6-5 and TRBJ2-3; 10 nucleotides line up with TRBD2. The germline V gene has CDR1 MNHEY and CDR2 SVGAGI. CDR3 length equals 13 residues. V was clipped by 7 bases and J by 6 bases; unmatched bases: 4. The chain's CDR3 is CASTGTSVDTQYF. CDR3 DNA: TGTGCCAGCACCGGGACTAGCGTTGATACGCAGTATTTT.

The chain links TRBV28 to TRBJ2-7, with 13 bases that match TRBD2. CDR1 and CDR2 (germline): MDHEN, SYDVKM. The V and J ends lost 7 bases and 3 bases, in that order; junction bases with no gene match: 9. This CDR3 has 16 amino acids. The CDR3 loop reads CASNRRGLAGLYEQYF. CDR3 DNA sequence: TGTGCCAGCAATCGTCGGGGACTAGCGGGACTCTACGAGCAGTACTTC.

The CDR3 loop reads CASRSSSGGFHVNTGELFF. DNA of the CDR3: TGTGCCAGCAGATCTTCTAGCGGTGGCTTCCACGTAAACACCGGGGAGCTGTTTTTT. The V and J genes are TRBV27 and TRBJ2-2; 7 bases map to TRBD2. The CDR3 contains 19 residues. CDR1 is MNHEY and CDR2 is SMNVEV in the germline V gene (reference sequence). Unmatched junction bases numbered 18, after V lost 6 bases and J lost 2 bases.

This clone was found a few times. The chain links TRBV7-2 to TRBJ2-5; maybe TRBD2 (7 bases). Between the trimmed V and J ends, which lost 1 base and 12 bases, there was a span of 15 bases. Germline V gene sequence: CDR1 SGHTA, CDR2 FQGNSA. There are 13 residues in the CDR3. The CDR3 coding sequence is TGTGCCAGCAGCTTAGAGGGGGGGCCGCCGGAGTACTTC. As protein: CASSLEGGPPEYF.

In DNA form, the CDR3 reads TGTGCCAGTAGTAGAGGGGGATTAGGTCAGCCCCAGCATTTT. Protein: CASSRGGLGQPQHF. V is TRBV19 and J is TRBJ1-5; a possible D gene is TRBD1 (6 bases). This CDR3 is built from 14 residues. V was cut by 4 bases and J by 6 bases, with 13 bases left in between. CDR1 is LNHDA, CDR2 SQIVND, per germline (reference sequence). Based on the CDR3 plus reference TRBV19 and TRBJ1-5, the full variable domain is DGGITQSPKYLFRKEGQNVTLSCEQNLNHDAMYWYRQDPGQGLRLIYYSQIVNDFQKGDIAEGYSVSREKKESFPLTVTSAQKNPTAFYLCASSRGGLGQPQHFGDGTRLSIL.

The genes are TRBV18 and TRBJ2-5, with TRBD1 matching 7 bases. V dropped 6 bases and J dropped 0; count of bases not matched to a gene: 10. CDR3 length: 16 amino acids. Germline V gives CDR1 KGHSH, CDR2 LQKENI. The CDR3: CASSRRDRVDQETQYF. The CDR3 DNA reads as TGTGCCAGCTCCCGTCGTGACAGGGTAGACCAAGAGACCCAGTACTTC. Using reference TRBV18 and TRBJ2-5 for the parts outside the CDR3, the full variable domain is NAGVMQNPRHLVRRRGQEARLRCSPMKGHSHVYWYRQLPEEGLKFMVYLQKENIIDESGMPKERFSAEFPKEGPSILRIQQVVRGDSAAYFCASSRRDRVDQETQYFGPGTRLLVL.

The chain combines TRBV28 with TRBJ2-3, with a tentative D call TRBD2 (6 bases). Trimming shortened V by 3 bases and J by 3 bases, and 16 bases separated the two germline ends. CDR1 is MDHEN, CDR2 SYDVKM, per germline. This CDR3 is 16 amino acids long. In DNA form, the CDR3 reads TGTGCCAGCAGTTTCCTTGGAGGGAGAAGAACAGATACGCAGTATTTT. Amino acid sequence: CASSFLGGRRTDTQYF.

The CDR3 bases are TGTGCCACCAGCAGAGATCCTGCCCGCGGCTACACCTTC. Amino acid sequence: CATSRDPARGYTF. The gene calls are TRBV15 and TRBJ1-2; no clear D. V shed 0 bases and J shed 8 bases, with 10 bases lying between them. CDR3 size: 13 residues. Looked up from germline, CDR1 is LNHNV and CDR2 is YYDKDF (reference sequence).

The chain carries TRBV7-2 and TRBJ2-3; no firm D call. Trimming pared 0 bases from V and 5 bases from J, leaving 6 bases between. Looked up from germline, CDR1 is SGHTA and CDR2 is FQGNSA. The CDR3 is 13 amino acids. In nucleotides, the CDR3 is TGTGCCAGCAGCTTAGCGAACATAGATACGCAGTATTTT. Protein product: CASSLANIDTQYF. The complete variable domain, with remaining parts taken from reference TRBV7-2 and TRBJ2-3, reads GAGVSQSPSNKVTEKGKDVELRCDPISGHTALYWYRQSLGQGLEFLIYFQGNSAPDKSGLPSDRFSAERTGGSVSTLTIQRTQQEDSAVYLCASSLANIDTQYFGPGTRLTVL.

This clone was found once. V gene TRBV29-1 combines with J gene TRBJ1-1, with a weak D call TRBD1 (6 bases). CDR3 size: 15 residues. The germline gives CDR1 SQVTM, CDR2 ANQGSEA. V was trimmed by 8 bases and J by 1 base, leaving 20 bases between them. The CDR3 here is CSPARGTEGNTEAFF. CDR3 in DNA: TGCAGCCCGGCAAGGGGGACGGAGGGGAACACTGAAGCTTTCTTT.

A single count supports this clone. This may be a read error, as it is one base from a much larger clone. The genes are TRBV28 and TRBJ2-1; no clear D gene. Germline CDR1 MDHEN, CDR2 SYDVKM. The CDR3 consists of 13 residues. CDR3 nucleotide sequence: TGTGCCATCCGAGAAACCCACTACAATGAGCAGCTCTTC. Amino acids: CAIRETHYNEQLF.